One T cell receptor (beta chain) is described in this entry. Its cognate antigen is unknown. The CDR3 totals 14 residues. Germline-derived CDR1 and CDR2 are SGHKS and YYEKEE (reference sequence). The V gene lost 4 bases and the J gene lost 6 bases, with 16 bases spanning the gap. This specimen comes from a study of ipilimumab plus nivolumab after autologous stem cell transplantation. Notes on the study in general: Per the authors, repertoire, Treg and microbiota data justify further study.

Ipilimumab, 1 mg/kg, started 14 to 28 days after autologous transplant. The repertoire was sequenced with immunoSEQ multiplex PCR; TCRdb's copy has only in-frame clones and lacks some. The sample records more than 20,000 clones, 70% to 85% being singletons. The receptor was isolated from a male donor with diffuse large B-cell lymphoma. Sequences were derived from PBMCs, sampled in a trial of ipilimumab plus nivolumab as post-transplant consolidation. V usage is TRBV5-5 and J usage is TRBJ1-2; weak D call: TRBD1 (6 bases). CDR3 residues: CASSPRGALHGYTF. As DNA, the CDR3 is TGTGCCAGCAGCCCCCGGGGGGCTTTACATGGCTACACCTTC.